These 4 T cell receptor beta chains were sequenced from one sample in a study of T cells in Graves' hyperthyroidism and ophthalmopathy. RNA transcripts served as the template for amplifying TCR beta CDR3 regions. RT-PCR in the first round (using the HTBI primer set) targeted the TCR CDR3. Via MiXCR, TCRdb re-called the multiplex PCR reads, giving one row per CDR3 protein. The data show hundreds of thousands of distinct CDR3 sequences, with 35% to 45% seen just once and 8.9% held by the top ten. Specimen: blood. The receptors stem from a young man with Graves' hyperthyroidism.

V is TRBV25-1 and J is TRBJ1-1; possible D gene TRBD1, 5 bases. V dropped 5 bases and J dropped 5 bases, with 21 bases sitting between them. Germline V lookup: CDR1 MGHDK, CDR2 SYGVNS. The CDR3 totals 16 residues. The CDR3 region is CASSLGSTGVSTEAFF. The CDR3 DNA sequence: TGTGCCAGCAGTTTAGGTTCGACGGGGGTTAGTACTGAAGCTTTCTTT.

V gene TRBV2 combines with J gene TRBJ1-5, with a weak D call TRBD1 (5 bases). Germline V CDR1 and CDR2: SNHLY, FYNNEI. Trimming pared 4 bases from V and 6 bases from J, leaving 16 bases between. The CDR3 runs to 15 residues. The CDR3 DNA sequence: TGTGCCAGCAGTGCCCGTACAGGAAATTCTCAGCCCCAGCATTTT. It translates to CASSARTGNSQPQHF. Based on the CDR3 plus reference TRBV2 and TRBJ1-5, the full variable domain is EPEVTQTPSHQVTQMGQEVILRCVPISNHLYFYWYRQILGQKVEFLVSFYNNEISEKSEIFDDQFSVERPDGSNFTLKIRSTKLEDSAMYFCASSARTGNSQPQHFGDGTRLSIL.

The chain uses TRBV7-2 and TRBJ1-2, with 7 positions matching TRBD1. Unmatched junction bases numbered 10, after V lost 5 bases and J lost 7 bases. The CDR3 contains 14 residues. Germline assignment: CDR1 SGHTA and CDR2 FQGNSA. CDR3 sequence reads: CASSTKGAVGGYTF. DNA of the CDR3: TGTGCCAGCAGCACCAAGGGGGCCGTGGGTGGCTACACCTTC.

The V call is TRBV29-1, the J call TRBJ1-2, with 9 bases lining up with TRBD1. This CDR3 is 14 amino acids long. Germline loops: CDR1 SQVTM, CDR2 ANQGSEA. V was pared by 4 bases and J by 8 bases, with 11 bases of the junction left unmatched. CDR3 in amino acids: CSVVLQGAMGGYTF. The CDR3 bases are TGCAGCGTTGTTTTACAGGGGGCGATGGGCGGCTACACCTTC.